The rows below give T cell receptor beta chains drawn from one sample of a study of blood T cells in healthy people across ages. TCRdb passed the 5' RACE reads through MiXCR, listing each CDR3 protein once. The table records about 970,000 distinct CDR3 sequences, 45% to 60% of them present only once. Source material: blood. These receptors were taken from a woman aged 55-75 years in good health. The CDR3 runs from the conserved cysteine through the conserved F or W. The size field is filled for only some rows; it gives once, few, many or a size class.

size: .
V: TRBV2
J: TRBJ1-5
CDR3: CASSGPQGSNQPQHF

size: .
V: TRBV30
J: TRBJ1-5
CDR3: CAWSLQGGQPQHF

size: .
V: TRBV18
J: TRBJ2-7
CDR3: CASSPPVGGALSYEQYF

size: .
V: TRBV20-1
J: TRBJ2-1
CDR3: CSARDPGLAGGEQFF

size: .
V: TRBV28
J: TRBJ2-3
CDR3: CASSVQRREDTQYF

size: few
V: TRBV7-2
J: TRBJ2-1
CDR3: CASSLSGGRGYNEQFF

size: .
V: TRBV4-1
J: TRBJ2-1
CDR3: CASLPSLAGLNEQFF

size: .
V: TRBV7-8
J: .
CDR3: CASTVMGAAPRETQYF

size: .
V: TRBV7-9
J: TRBJ2-7
CDR3: CASSLGGYGPYF

size: once
V: TRBV7-3
J: TRBJ2-3
CDR3: CASSRDALLTDTQYF

size: .
V: TRBV7-2
J: TRBJ1-2
CDR3: CASRFSRDYGYTF

size: .
V: TRBV5-1
J: TRBJ2-1
CDR3: CASSLQGAGNEQFF

size: .
V: TRBV27
J: TRBJ2-6
CDR3: CASSSRNSGANVLTF

size: .
V: TRBV25-1
J: TRBJ2-2
CDR3: CASSGSGPTHLTGELFF

size: .
V: TRBV27
J: TRBJ2-3
CDR3: CASKLMSTDTQYF

size: once
V: TRBV6-1
J: TRBJ1-2
CDR3: CASSTGTGGTRLNYGYTF

size: few
V: TRBV4-2
J: TRBJ2-7
CDR3: CASSQEGTAGSSYEQYF

size: few
V: TRBV12-3/TRBV12-4
J: TRBJ2-3
CDR3: CASSPPSGTPTDTQYF

size: few
V: TRBV29-1
J: TRBJ2-5
CDR3: CSVRQGIQETQYF

size: .
V: TRBV10-2
J: TRBJ2-5
CDR3: CVTSGYNEQYF

size: .
V: TRBV24-1
J: TRBJ1-5
CDR3: CATSESELNQPQHF

size: .
V: TRBV4-2
J: TRBJ2-7
CDR3: CASSQALRPIAYEQYF

size: .
V: TRBV20-1
J: TRBJ2-1
CDR3: CSASGGVAGGNEQFF

size: .
V: TRBV6-5
J: TRBJ2-3
CDR3: CASSRDLGLGPQYF

size: .
V: TRBV12-3/TRBV12-4
J: .
CDR3: CASGIGASVSYEQYF

size: .
V: TRBV7-8
J: TRBJ2-4
CDR3: CASSARLAENIQYF

size: .
V: TRBV11-2
J: TRBJ2-3
CDR3: CASSLGLGSPSTDTQYF

size: .
V: TRBV28
J: TRBJ1-2
CDR3: CASRLGSYGYTF

size: .
V: TRBV6-5
J: TRBJ2-5
CDR3: CASSNATSGQETQYF

size: few
V: TRBV6-1
J: TRBJ2-5
CDR3: CASSEIQGARETQYF

size: .
V: TRBV20-1
J: TRBJ2-1
CDR3: CSAPPAGGLGDQGEQFF

size: .
V: TRBV4-1
J: TRBJ1-2
CDR3: CASSLGTEYGYTF

size: many
V: TRBV4-2
J: TRBJ2-3
CDR3: CASSQAKTSGRGTDTQYF

size: .
V: TRBV7-2
J: TRBJ2-1
CDR3: CASSSGQGGTGEQFF

size: once
V: TRBV7-8
J: TRBJ2-7
CDR3: CASSLGGLAGGTYEQYF

size: few
V: TRBV20-1
J: TRBJ2-5
CDR3: CSASQTQYF

size: once
V: TRBV29-1
J: .
CDR3: CSVESETYNEQYF

size: few
V: TRBV3-1
J: TRBJ2-4
CDR3: CASSTGLASNKNIQYF

size: .
V: TRBV27
J: TRBJ2-4
CDR3: CASREAVKNIQYF

size: .
V: TRBV27
J: TRBJ2-1
CDR3: CASSLRLAGASREQFF

size: once
V: TRBV13
J: TRBJ2-7
CDR3: CTSSPKASSSYEQYF

size: .
V: TRBV4-3
J: TRBJ1-4
CDR3: CANSQATGGINEKLFF

size: few
V: TRBV27
J: TRBJ1-6
CDR3: CANRTARKGNSPLHF

size: .
V: TRBV5-1
J: TRBJ2-3
CDR3: CASSLTARWDTQYF

size: many
V: TRBV5-1
J: TRBJ1-2
CDR3: CASSLAGDYGYTF

size: .
V: TRBV27
J: TRBJ2-1
CDR3: CASSPSPRSPEYNEQFF

size: few
V: TRBV7-2
J: TRBJ2-5
CDR3: CASSLRGSPQETQYF

size: .
V: TRBV20-1
J: TRBJ1-1
CDR3: CSARLTEAFF

size: few
V: TRBV4-3
J: TRBJ2-1
CDR3: CASSQDYQRGDNEQFF

size: .
V: TRBV10-3
J: TRBJ2-1
CDR3: CAISETLLPGQGDNEQFF

size: once
V: TRBV7-2
J: TRBJ2-1
CDR3: CASSRAGTREYNERFF

size: few
V: TRBV5-5
J: TRBJ1-4
CDR3: CASSHDPFGGNEKLFF

size: once
V: TRBV4-3
J: TRBJ1-2
CDR3: CVSSPQGNGPYGYTF

size: few
V: TRBV7-8
J: TRBJ2-3
CDR3: CASSLAMTDTQYF

size: .
V: TRBV4-2
J: TRBJ2-2
CDR3: CASSQDRQGLTGELFF

size: .
V: TRBV4-3
J: TRBJ2-3
CDR3: CASSQEGGQTDTQYF

size: .
V: TRBV30
J: TRBJ2-7
CDR3: CAGHRSSYEQYF